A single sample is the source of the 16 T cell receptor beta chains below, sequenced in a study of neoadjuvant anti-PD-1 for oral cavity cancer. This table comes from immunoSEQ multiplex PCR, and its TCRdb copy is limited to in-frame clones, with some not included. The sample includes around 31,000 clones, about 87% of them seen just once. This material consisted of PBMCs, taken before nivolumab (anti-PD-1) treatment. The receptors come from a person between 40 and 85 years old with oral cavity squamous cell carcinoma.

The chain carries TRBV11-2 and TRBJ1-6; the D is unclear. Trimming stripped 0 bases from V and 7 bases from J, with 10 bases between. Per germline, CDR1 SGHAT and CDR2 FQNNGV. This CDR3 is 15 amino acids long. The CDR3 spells CASSLEVTGNSPLHF. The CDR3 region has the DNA TGTGCCAGCAGCTTAGAAGTAACGGGGAATTCACCCCTCCACTTT.

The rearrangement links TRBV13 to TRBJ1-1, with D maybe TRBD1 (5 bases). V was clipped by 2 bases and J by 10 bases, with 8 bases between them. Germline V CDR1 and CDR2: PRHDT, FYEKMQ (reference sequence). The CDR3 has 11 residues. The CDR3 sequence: CASSLQGLAFF. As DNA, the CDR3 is TGTGCCAGCAGCTTACAGGGATTAGCTTTCTTT.

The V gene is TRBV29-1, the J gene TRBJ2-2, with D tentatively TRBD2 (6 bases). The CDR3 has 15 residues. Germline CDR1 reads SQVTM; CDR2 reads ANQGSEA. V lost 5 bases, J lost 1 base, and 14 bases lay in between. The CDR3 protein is CSVPTGLQNTGELFF. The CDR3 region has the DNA TGCAGCGTTCCCACGGGACTTCAGAACACCGGGGAGCTGTTTTTT.

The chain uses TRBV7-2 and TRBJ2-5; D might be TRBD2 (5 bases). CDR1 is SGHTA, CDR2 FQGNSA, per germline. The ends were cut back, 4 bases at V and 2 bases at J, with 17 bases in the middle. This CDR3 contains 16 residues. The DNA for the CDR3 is TGTGCCAGCAGCTCTATAGGGAGACCCACACAAGAGACCCAGTACTTC. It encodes CASSSIGRPTQETQYF.

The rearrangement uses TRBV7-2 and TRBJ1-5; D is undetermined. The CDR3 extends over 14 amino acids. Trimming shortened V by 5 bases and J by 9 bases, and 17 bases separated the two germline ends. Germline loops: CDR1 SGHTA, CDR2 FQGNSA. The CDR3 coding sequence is TGTGCCAGCAGCCTCGACGGAAAGGGATTGCCCCAGCATTTT. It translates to CASSLDGKGLPQHF.

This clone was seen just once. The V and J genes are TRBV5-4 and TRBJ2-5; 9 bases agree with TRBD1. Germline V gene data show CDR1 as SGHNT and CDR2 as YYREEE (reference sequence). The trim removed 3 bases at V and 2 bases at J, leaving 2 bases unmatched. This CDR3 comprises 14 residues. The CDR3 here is CASSSDRGQETQYF. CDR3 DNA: TGTGCCAGCAGCTCGGACAGGGGACAAGAGACCCAGTACTTC. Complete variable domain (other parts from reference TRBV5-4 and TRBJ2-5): ETGVTQSPTHLIKTRGQQVTLRCSSQSGHNTVSWYQQALGQGPQFIFQYYREEENGRGNFPPRFSGLQFPNYSSELNVNALELDDSALYLCASSSDRGQETQYFGPGTRLLVL.

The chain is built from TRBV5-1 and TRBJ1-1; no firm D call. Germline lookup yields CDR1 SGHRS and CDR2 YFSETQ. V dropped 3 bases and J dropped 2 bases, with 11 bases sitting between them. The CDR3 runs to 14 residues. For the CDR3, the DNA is TGCGCCAGCAGCTCCACCGGGGTAAACACTGAAGCTTTCTTT. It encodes CASSSTGVNTEAFF.

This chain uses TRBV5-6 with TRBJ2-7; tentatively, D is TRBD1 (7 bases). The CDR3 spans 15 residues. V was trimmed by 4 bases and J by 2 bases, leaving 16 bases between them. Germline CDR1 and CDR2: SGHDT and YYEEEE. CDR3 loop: CASSMEAGGPYEQYF. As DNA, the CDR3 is TGTGCCAGCAGCATGGAGGCAGGGGGGCCCTACGAGCAGTACTTC.

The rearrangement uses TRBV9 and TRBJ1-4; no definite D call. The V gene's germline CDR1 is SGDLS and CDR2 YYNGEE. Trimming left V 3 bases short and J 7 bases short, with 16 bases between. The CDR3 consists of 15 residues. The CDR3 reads CASSDPRTGTEKLFF. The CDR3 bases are TGTGCCAGCAGCGATCCCCGGACGGGAACTGAAAAACTGTTTTTT.

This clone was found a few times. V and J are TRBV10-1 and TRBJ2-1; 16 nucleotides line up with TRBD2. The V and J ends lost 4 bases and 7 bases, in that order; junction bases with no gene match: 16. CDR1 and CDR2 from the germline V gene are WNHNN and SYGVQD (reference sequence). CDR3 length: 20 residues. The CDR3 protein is CASSGRSGTSGGAGVNEQFF. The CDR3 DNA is TGCGCCAGCAGTGGCCGGTCCGGGACTAGCGGGGGGGCCGGAGTAAATGAGCAGTTCTTC.

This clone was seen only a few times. DNA for the CDR3: TGTGCCAGCAGCTTAGGACAGAGCTACGGGGCCCTCCACTTT. Translation gives CASSLGQSYGALHF. The chain links TRBV7-6 to TRBJ1-6; possible D gene TRBD1, 5 bases. Germline V gene sequence: CDR1 SGHVS, CDR2 FNYEAQ. Trimming pared 1 base from V and 14 bases from J, leaving 15 bases between. This CDR3 contains 14 residues.

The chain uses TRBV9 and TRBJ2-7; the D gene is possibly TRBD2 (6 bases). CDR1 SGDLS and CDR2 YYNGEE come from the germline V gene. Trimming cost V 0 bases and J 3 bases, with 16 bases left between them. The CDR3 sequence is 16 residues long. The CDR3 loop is CASSVGGSGPRYEQYF. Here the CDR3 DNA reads TGTGCCAGCAGCGTAGGAGGCAGCGGGCCTCGCTACGAGCAGTACTTC.

The CDR3 nucleotides are TGCGCCAGCAGCGGCGCCTCAGGGGTGAGCACTGAAGCTTTCTTT. Residues: CASSGASGVSTEAFF. This rearrangement joins TRBV5-1 to TRBJ1-1; weak D call: TRBD1 (6 bases). This CDR3 comprises 15 residues. Germline CDR1 is SGHRS and CDR2 is YFSETQ. Trimming took 4 bases from V and 4 from J, leaving 17 bases between them.

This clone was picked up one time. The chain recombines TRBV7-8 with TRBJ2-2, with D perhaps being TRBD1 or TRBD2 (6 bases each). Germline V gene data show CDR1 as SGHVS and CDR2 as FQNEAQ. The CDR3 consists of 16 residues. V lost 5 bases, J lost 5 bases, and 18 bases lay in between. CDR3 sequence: CASSRKQGGETGELFF. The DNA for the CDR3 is TGTGCCAGCAGCCGAAAACAGGGAGGTGAGACCGGGGAGCTGTTTTTT.

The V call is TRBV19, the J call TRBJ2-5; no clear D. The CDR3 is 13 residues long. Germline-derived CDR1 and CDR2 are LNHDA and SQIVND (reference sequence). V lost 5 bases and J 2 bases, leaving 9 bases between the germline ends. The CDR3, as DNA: TGTGCCAGTAGTGCCATGCAGCAAGAGACCCAGTACTTC. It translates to CASSAMQQETQYF. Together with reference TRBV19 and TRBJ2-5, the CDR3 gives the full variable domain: DGGITQSPKYLFRKEGQNVTLSCEQNLNHDAMYWYRQDPGQGLRLIYYSQIVNDFQKGDIAEGYSVSREKKESFPLTVTSAQKNPTAFYLCASSAMQQETQYFGPGTRLLVL.

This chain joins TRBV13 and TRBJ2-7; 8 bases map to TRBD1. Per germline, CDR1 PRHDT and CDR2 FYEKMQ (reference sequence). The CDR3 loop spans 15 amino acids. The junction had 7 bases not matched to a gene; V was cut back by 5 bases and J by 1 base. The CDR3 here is CASSPGTGSSYEQYF. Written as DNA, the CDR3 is TGTGCCAGCAGCCCCGGGACAGGTTCATCCTACGAGCAGTACTTC.